This T cell receptor (beta chain) was sequenced during a study of blood T cell repertoires in COVID-19. In the study overall: Some COVID-19 samples were acute and others convalescent; all came from the United States, Italy and Spain. PBMCs, B-cell-depleted T cells, or T cells were the source of the cDNA or gDNA that made up the material.

Clinical history reported by participants formed the basis on which cohorts were assigned. In the authors' methods: The authors estimated nucleated cell counts from reference gene primer amplification. The repertoire was sequenced with immunoSEQ multiplex PCR; TCRdb's copy has only in-frame clones and lacks some. The DNA gave D and trimming, while V, J and clone size come from that table. The top ten hold about 3.3% of the sample, which has roughly 190,000 clones, roughly 84% seen once. The CDR3 is 16 amino acids. The germline V gene encodes CDR1 SEHNR and CDR2 FQNEAQ (reference sequence). The V end was cut by 5 bases, the J end by 5 bases, with 21 bases between.

The chain recombines TRBV7-9 with TRBJ1-2; D possibly corresponds to TRBD1 (5 bases). This receptor was identified in a woman aged 30 to 39 who had been exposed to COVID-19. Material: PBMCs or T cells enriched from blood (not recorded which). The DNA for the CDR3 is TGTGCCAGCAGCCAACAAATGCTCGGGGGGATATATGGCTACACCTTC. Protein product: CASSQQMLGGIYGYTF.